The clone carrying this T cell receptor (beta chain) was recorded once. Its target is not known. The data originate from a study of T cell responses to AZD1222 COVID-19 vaccine. Overall study results and limits: The reported proportion of spike-specific TCRs targeting unmutated variant regions was nearly half.

Between the trimmed V and J ends, which lost 8 bases and 7 bases, there was a span of 21 bases. The CDR3 is 14 amino acids. CDR1 and CDR2 (germline): SNHLY, FYNNEI. Measured with immunoSEQ multiplex PCR; TCRdb has only the in-frame clones, and not every one. The sample carries over 95,000 clones, around nine tenths recorded once. This clonotype was sampled from an adult who received the AZD1222 COVID-19 vaccine. The rearrangement joins TRBV2 to TRBJ2-7; no definite D call. The sequencing used peripheral blood, collected 28 days after the second AZD1222 dose. The CDR3 loop reads CASDQAGPLGEQYF. As DNA, the CDR3 is TGTGCCAGCGATCAGGCAGGCCCCCTCGGTGAGCAGTACTTC. Looking up the rest from reference TRBV2 and TRBJ2-7 gives the full variable domain: EPEVTQTPSHQVTQMGQEVILRCVPISNHLYFYWYRQILGQKVEFLVSFYNNEISEKSEIFDDQFSVERPDGSNFTLKIRSTKLEDSAMYFCASDQAGPLGEQYFGPGTRLTVT.